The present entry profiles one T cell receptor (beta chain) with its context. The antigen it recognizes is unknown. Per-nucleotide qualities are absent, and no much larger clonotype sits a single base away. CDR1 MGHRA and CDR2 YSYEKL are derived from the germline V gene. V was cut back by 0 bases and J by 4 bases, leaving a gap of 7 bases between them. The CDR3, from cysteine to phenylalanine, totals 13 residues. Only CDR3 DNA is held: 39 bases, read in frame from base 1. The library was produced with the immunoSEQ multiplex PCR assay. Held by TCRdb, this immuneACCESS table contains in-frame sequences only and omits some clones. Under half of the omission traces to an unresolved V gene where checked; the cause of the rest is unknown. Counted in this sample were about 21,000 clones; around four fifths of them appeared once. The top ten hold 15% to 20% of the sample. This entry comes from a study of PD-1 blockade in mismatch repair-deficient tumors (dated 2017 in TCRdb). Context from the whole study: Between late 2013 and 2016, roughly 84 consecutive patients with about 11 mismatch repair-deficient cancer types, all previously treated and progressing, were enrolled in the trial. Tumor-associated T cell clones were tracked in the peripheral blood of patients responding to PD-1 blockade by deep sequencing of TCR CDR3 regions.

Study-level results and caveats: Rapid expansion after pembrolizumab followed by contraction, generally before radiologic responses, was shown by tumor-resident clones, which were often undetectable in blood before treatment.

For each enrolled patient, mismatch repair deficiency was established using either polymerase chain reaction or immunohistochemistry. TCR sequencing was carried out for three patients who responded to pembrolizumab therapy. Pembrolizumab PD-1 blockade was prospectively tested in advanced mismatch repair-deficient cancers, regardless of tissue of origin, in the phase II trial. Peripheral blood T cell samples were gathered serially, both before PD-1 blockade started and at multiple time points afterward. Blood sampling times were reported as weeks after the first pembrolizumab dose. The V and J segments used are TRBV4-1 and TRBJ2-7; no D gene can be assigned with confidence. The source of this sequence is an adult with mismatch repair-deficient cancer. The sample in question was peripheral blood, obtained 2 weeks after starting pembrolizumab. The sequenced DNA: TGCGCCAGCAGCCAAGAGGCCGGATACGAGCAGTACTTC. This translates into CASSQEAGYEQYF.